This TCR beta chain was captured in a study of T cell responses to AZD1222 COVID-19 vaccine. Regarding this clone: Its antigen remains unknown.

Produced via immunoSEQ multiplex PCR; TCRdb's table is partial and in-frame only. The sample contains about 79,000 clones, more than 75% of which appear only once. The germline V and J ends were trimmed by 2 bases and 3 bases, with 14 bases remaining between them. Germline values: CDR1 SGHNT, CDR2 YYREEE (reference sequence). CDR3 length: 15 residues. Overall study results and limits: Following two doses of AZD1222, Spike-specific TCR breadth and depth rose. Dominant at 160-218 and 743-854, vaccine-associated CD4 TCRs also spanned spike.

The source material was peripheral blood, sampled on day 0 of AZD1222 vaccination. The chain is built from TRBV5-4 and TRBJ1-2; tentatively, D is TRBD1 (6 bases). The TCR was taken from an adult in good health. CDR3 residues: CASSLNTGTHYGYTF. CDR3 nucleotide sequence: TGTGCCAGCAGCTTAAACACAGGGACGCACTATGGCTACACCTTC.